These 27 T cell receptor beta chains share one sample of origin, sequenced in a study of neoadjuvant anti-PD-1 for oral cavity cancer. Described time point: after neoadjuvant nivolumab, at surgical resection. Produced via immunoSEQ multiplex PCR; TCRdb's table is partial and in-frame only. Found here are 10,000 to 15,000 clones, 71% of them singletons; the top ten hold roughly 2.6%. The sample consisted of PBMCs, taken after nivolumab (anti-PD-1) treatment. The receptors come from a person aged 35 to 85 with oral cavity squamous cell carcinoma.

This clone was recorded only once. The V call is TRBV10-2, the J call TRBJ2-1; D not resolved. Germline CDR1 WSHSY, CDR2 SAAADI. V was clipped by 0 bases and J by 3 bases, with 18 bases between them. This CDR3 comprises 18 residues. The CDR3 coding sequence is TGCGCCAGCAGTGAGTCGATAGAAGATCCCACCTTCTACAATGAGCAGTTCTTC. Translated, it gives CASSESIEDPTFYNEQFF.

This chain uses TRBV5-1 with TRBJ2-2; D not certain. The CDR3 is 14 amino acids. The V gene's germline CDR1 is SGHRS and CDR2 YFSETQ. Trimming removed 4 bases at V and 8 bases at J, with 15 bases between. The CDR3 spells CASSTSTLPGELFF. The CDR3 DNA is TGCGCCAGCAGCACCTCTACCCTACCGGGGGAGCTGTTTTTT. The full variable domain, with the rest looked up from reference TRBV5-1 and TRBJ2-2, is KAGVTQTPRYLIKTRGQQVTLSCSPISGHRSVSWYQQTPGQGLQFLFEYFSETQRNKGNFPGRFSGRQFSNSRSEMNVSTLELGDSALYLCASSTSTLPGELFFGEGSRLTVL.

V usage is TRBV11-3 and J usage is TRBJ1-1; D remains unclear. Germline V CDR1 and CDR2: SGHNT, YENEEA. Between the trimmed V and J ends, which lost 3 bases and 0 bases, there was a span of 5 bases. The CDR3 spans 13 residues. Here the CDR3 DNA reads TGTGCCAGCAGCTTCTTAATGAACACTGAAGCTTTCTTT. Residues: CASSFLMNTEAFF.

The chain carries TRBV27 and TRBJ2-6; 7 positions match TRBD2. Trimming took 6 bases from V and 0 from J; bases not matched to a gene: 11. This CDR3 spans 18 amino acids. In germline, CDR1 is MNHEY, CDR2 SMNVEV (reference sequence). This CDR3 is CASRRNPSGGSGANVLTF. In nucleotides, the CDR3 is TGTGCCAGCAGAAGGAACCCCTCGGGGGGCTCTGGGGCCAACGTCCTGACTTTC. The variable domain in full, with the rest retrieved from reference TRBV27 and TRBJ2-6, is EAQVTQNPRYLITVTGKKLTVTCSQNMNHEYMSWYRQDPGLGLRQIYYSMNVEVTDKGDVPEGYKVSRKEKRNFPLILESPSPNQTSLYFCASRRNPSGGSGANVLTFGAGSRLTVL.

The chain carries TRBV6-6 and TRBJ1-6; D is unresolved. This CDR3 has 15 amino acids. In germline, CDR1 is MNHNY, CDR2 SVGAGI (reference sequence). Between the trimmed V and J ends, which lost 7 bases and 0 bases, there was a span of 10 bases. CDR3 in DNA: TGTGCCAGCATGGACGCGAGCTCCTATAATTCACCCCTCCACTTT. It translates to CASMDASSYNSPLHF.

CDR3 region: CASSPVGPGETQYF. The CDR3 nucleotides are TGCGCCAGCAGCCCCGTAGGGCCCGGGGAGACCCAGTACTTC. The V and J genes are TRBV4-1 and TRBJ2-5, with unresolved D. CDR3 length equals 14 residues. V was shortened by 4 bases and J by 5 bases, with 14 bases between the two germline ends. Germline lookup yields CDR1 MGHRA and CDR2 YSYEKL.

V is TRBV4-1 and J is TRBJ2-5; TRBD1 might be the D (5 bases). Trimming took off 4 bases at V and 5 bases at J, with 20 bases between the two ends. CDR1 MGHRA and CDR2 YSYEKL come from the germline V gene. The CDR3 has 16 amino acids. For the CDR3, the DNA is TGCGCCAGCAGCCCCCGTCAGGGATTAGGTCGGGAGACCCAGTACTTC. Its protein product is CASSPRQGLGRETQYF.

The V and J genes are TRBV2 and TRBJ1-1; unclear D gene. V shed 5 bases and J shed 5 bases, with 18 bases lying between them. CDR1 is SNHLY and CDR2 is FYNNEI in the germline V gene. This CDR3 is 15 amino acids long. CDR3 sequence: CASSFRISYGTEAFF. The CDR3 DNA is TGTGCCAGCAGTTTCCGGATATCATATGGGACTGAAGCTTTCTTT.

CDR3 amino acids: CATSSVGAYEQYF. The CDR3 bases are TGTGCCACCAGCTCTGTCGGGGCCTACGAGCAGTACTTC. The chain couples TRBV15 to TRBJ2-7; D is perhaps TRBD2 (5 bases). V was shortened by 5 bases and J by 2 bases, with 10 bases between the two germline ends. Germline V CDR1 and CDR2: LNHNV, YYDKDF (reference sequence). The CDR3 loop spans 13 amino acids.

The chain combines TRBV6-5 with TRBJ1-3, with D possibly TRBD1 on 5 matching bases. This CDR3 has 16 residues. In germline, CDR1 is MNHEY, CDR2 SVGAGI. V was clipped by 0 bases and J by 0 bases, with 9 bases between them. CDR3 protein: CASSYSSQGSGNTIYF. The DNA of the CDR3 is TGTGCCAGCAGTTACTCGAGTCAGGGCTCTGGAAACACCATATATTTT.

CDR3 sequence reads: CASSVGGRNPSGANVLTF. The CDR3 bases are TGTGCCAGCAGCGTAGGTGGGAGGAACCCCTCTGGGGCCAACGTCCTGACTTTC. J is TRBJ2-6 and V is TRBV9, with D possibly matching TRBD2 (6 bases). CDR3 length equals 18 residues. CDR1 and CDR2 (germline): SGDLS, YYNGEE. The germline V and J ends were trimmed by 0 bases and 0 bases, with 13 bases remaining between them. The complete variable domain, with remaining parts taken from reference TRBV9 and TRBJ2-6, reads DSGVTQTPKHLITATGQRVTLRCSPRSGDLSVYWYQQSLDQGLQFLIQYYNGEERAKGNILERFSAQQFPDLHSELNLSSLELGDSALYFCASSVGGRNPSGANVLTFGAGSRLTVL.

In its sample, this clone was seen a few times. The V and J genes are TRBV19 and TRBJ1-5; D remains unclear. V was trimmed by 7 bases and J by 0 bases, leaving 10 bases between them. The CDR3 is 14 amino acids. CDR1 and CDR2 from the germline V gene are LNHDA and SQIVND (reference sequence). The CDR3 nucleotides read TGTGCCAGTACGGCAAGATATAGCAATCAGCCCCAGCATTTT. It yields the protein CASTARYSNQPQHF.

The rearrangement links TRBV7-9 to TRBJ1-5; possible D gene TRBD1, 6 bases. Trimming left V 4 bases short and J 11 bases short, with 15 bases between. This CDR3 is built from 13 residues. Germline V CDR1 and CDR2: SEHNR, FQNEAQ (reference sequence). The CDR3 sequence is CASSSAGRGAQHF. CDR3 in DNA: TGTGCCAGCAGCTCAGCCGGTAGGGGGGCCCAGCATTTT.

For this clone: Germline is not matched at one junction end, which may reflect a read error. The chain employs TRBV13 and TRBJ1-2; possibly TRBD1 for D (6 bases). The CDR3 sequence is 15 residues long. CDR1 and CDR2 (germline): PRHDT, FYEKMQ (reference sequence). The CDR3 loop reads CASTLKGGAGYGYTF. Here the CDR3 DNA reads TGTGCCAGCACCTTAAAGGGGGGCGCAGGTTATGGCTACACCTTC.

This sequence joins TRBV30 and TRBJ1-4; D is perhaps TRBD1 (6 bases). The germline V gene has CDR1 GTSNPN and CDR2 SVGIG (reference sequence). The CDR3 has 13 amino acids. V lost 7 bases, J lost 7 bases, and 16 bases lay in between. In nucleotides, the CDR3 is TGTGCCTACCAACAGGGAAGGGGTGAAAAACTGTTTTTT. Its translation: CAYQQGRGEKLFF.

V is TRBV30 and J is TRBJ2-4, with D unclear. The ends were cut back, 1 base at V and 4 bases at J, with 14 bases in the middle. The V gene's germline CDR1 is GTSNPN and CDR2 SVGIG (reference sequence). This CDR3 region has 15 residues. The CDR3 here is CAWSAPDGVKNIQYF. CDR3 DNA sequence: TGTGCCTGGAGTGCCCCAGACGGAGTGAAAAACATTCAGTACTTC.

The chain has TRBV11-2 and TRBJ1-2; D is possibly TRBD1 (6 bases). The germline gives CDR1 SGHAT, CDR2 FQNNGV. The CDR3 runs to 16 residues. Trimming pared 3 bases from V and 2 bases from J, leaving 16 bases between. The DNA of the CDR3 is TGTGCCAGCAGCTTCACCCGGACAGCCCTCAACTATGGCTACACCTTC. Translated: CASSFTRTALNYGYTF.

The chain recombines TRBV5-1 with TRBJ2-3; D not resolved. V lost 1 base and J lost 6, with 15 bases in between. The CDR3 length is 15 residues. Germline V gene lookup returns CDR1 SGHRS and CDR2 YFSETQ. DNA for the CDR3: TGCGCCAGCAGCTTGTCCCAGGTTGAGACGGATACGCAGTATTTT. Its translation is CASSLSQVETDTQYF.

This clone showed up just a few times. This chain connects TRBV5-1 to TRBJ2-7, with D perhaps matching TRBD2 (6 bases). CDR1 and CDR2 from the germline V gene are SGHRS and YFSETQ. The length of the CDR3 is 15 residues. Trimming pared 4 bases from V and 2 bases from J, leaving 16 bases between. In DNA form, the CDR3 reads TGCGCCAGCAGCCAGGGACCGGGGGAGACCTACGAGCAGTACTTC. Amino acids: CASSQGPGETYEQYF.

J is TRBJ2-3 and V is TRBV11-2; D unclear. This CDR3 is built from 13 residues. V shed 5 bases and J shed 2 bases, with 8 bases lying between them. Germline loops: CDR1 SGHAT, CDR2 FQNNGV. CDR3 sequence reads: CASSPTFTDTQYF. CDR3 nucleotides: TGTGCCAGCAGCCCAACTTTCACAGATACGCAGTATTTT.

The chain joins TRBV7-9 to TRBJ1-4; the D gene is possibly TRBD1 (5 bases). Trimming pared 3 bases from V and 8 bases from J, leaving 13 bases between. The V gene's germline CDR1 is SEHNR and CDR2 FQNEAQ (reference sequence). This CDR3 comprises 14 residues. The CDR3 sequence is CASSFLGEREKLFF. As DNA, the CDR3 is TGTGCCAGCAGCTTCCTAGGGGAGAGGGAAAAACTGTTTTTT.

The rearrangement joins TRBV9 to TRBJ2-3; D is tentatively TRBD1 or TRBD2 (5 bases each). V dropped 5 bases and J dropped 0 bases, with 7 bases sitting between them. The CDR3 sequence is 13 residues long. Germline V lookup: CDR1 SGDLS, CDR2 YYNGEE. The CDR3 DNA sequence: TGTGCCAGCAGTGGGGACAGCACAGATACGCAGTATTTT. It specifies CASSGDSTDTQYF.

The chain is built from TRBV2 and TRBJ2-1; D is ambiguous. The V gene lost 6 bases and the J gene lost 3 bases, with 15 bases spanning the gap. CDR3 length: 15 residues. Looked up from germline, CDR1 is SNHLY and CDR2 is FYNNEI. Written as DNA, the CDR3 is TGTGCCAGCAGCAGCCAGGTGAAATACTACAATGAGCAGTTCTTC. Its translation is CASSSQVKYYNEQFF.

CDR3 in amino acids: CASSLTQFATQYF. CDR3 DNA sequence: TGCGCCAGCAGCTTGACGCAGTTCGCGACCCAGTACTTC. The chain is built from TRBV5-1 and TRBJ2-5; D is unclear. Germline CDR1 is SGHRS and CDR2 is YFSETQ. CDR3 length: 13 residues. Trimming cost V 1 base and J 7 bases, with 11 bases left between them.

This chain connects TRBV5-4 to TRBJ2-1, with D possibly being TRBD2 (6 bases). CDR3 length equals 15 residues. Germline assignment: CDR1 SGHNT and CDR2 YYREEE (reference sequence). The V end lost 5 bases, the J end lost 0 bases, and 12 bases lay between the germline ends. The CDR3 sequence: CASRSDGSSYNEQFF. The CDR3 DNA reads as TGTGCCAGCAGATCTGACGGGAGCTCCTACAATGAGCAGTTCTTC.

Here the CDR3 DNA reads TGCGCCAGCAGCTTGTTCACCGGGGAGCTGTTTTTT. Its translation is CASSLFTGELFF. The chain joins TRBV5-1 to TRBJ2-2; D uncertain. The CDR3 is 12 residues long. The germline gives CDR1 SGHRS, CDR2 YFSETQ. The V gene lost 1 base and the J gene lost 4 bases, with 2 bases spanning the gap.

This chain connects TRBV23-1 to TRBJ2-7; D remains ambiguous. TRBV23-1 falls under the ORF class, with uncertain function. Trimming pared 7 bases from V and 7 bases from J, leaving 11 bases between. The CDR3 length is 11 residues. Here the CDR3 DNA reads TGCGCCAGCACCCCAACGTTGGAGCAGTACTTC. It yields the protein CASTPTLEQYF.